The 15 T cell receptor beta chains given below trace back to one sample, sequenced in a study of identical twins. TCRdb re-called the 5' RACE reads through MiXCR, storing one row per CDR3 protein. The sample gives 1.5 million to 2 million distinct CDR3 sequences, under 35% of which show up once; approximately 0.29% is in the top ten. The sequencing input was cord blood. These receptor sequences come from a newborn girl in good health.

This clonotype was picked up a small number of times. The rearrangement links TRBV2 to TRBJ2-5; TRBD1 aligns across 7 bases. The germline gives CDR1 SNHLY, CDR2 FYNNEI. The CDR3 is 15 amino acids. Trimming removed 5 bases from V and 1 base from J; junction bases left unmatched: 7. The CDR3 bases are TGTGCCAGCAGTCCGACCAGGGGGTTCCAAGAGACCCAGTACTTC. This translates into CASSPTRGFQETQYF.

A note on this clonotype: A read error may produce the germline difference seen at one junction end. This sequence joins TRBV20-1 and TRBJ2-3; D not certain. Germline V gene lookup returns CDR1 DFQATT and CDR2 SNEGSKA (reference sequence). CDR3 length: 14 residues. The CDR3 nucleotides read TGCAGTGCTTATCCTACCAAAAACACAGATAGGCAGTATTTT. Its protein is CSAYPTKNTDRQYF.

The chain uses TRBV20-1 and TRBJ2-1; D unclear. The CDR3 consists of 16 residues. Germline loops: CDR1 DFQATT, CDR2 SNEGSKA (reference sequence). The V gene lost 1 base and the J gene lost 0 bases, with 13 bases spanning the gap. As DNA, the CDR3 is TGCAGTGCTAGAGGCGGCCGCCCTAGCTCCTACAATGAGCAGTTCTTC. The encoded protein is CSARGGRPSSYNEQFF.

The chain has TRBV7-2 and TRBJ1-2; the D gene is possibly TRBD1 (5 bases). CDR3 size: 15 residues. The ends were cut back, 5 bases at V and 2 bases at J, with 15 bases in the middle. CDR1 is SGHTA, CDR2 FQGNSA, per germline. CDR3 coding DNA: TGTGCCAGCAGCCGACAGAGGGCGAGAAACTATGGCTACACCTTC. Translated, it gives CASSRQRARNYGYTF.

This chain links TRBV6-6 with TRBJ2-7; D is perhaps TRBD1 or TRBD2 (5 bases each). This CDR3 is built from 13 residues. Trimming cost V 5 bases and J 3 bases, with 11 bases left between them. Germline values: CDR1 MNHNY, CDR2 SVGAGI (reference sequence). Here the CDR3 DNA reads TGTGCCAGCAGTGGCGCGAGGGGCTACGAGCAGTACTTC. Protein product: CASSGARGYEQYF.

This clonotype appeared a few times. The chain couples TRBV20-1 to TRBJ2-5, with 11 nucleotides matching TRBD2. The DNA end lines up better with TRBJ2-7; the J call may be wrong. The germline V gene encodes CDR1 DFQATT and CDR2 SNEGSKA (reference sequence). CDR3 length equals 14 residues. The CDR3 protein is CSASLAGGIVEQYF. In DNA form, the CDR3 reads TGCAGTGCTAGTTTAGCGGGAGGGATTGTCGAGCAGTACTTC.

This clonotype has a handful of counts. The chain combines TRBV19 with TRBJ2-4, with TRBD1 matching over 8 bases. This CDR3 comprises 17 residues. Germline CDR1 reads LNHDA; CDR2 reads SQIVND (reference sequence). The V segment lost 1 base and the J segment 0 bases; nucleotides outside the gene matches: 5. CDR3 protein: CASSIGWTGLAKNIQYF. The CDR3 nucleotides read TGTGCCAGTAGTATAGGCTGGACAGGGCTAGCCAAAAACATTCAGTACTTC.

The rearrangement uses TRBV6-5 and TRBJ2-3; the match to TRBD2 covers 10 bases. CDR1 MNHEY and CDR2 SVGAGI come from the germline V gene. V trimming: 1 base; J trimming: 3 bases; junction bases outside the gene matches: 4. The CDR3 totals 16 residues. DNA of the CDR3: TGTGCCAGCAGTTACTGGCTAGCGGGAGCAACAGATACGCAGTATTTT. Its protein is CASSYWLAGATDTQYF.

The gene calls are TRBV3-1 and TRBJ2-1; 8 bases are a match to TRBD2. The V and J ends lost 1 base and 7 bases, in that order; junction bases with no gene match: 6. This CDR3 is built from 15 residues. Looked up from germline, CDR1 is LGHDT and CDR2 is YNNKEL (reference sequence). This CDR3 is CASSQVRGGRNEQFF. CDR3 nucleotide sequence: TGTGCCAGCAGCCAAGTTCGGGGGGGACGGAATGAGCAGTTCTTC.

The chain employs TRBV20-1 and TRBJ2-3; the match to TRBD2 covers 8 bases. CDR3 size: 13 residues. V dropped 7 bases and J dropped 1; count of bases not matched to a gene: 4. Germline values: CDR1 DFQATT, CDR2 SNEGSKA (reference sequence). CDR3 loop: CSVPTSGTDTQYF. As DNA, the CDR3 is TGCAGTGTCCCGACTAGCGGCACAGATACGCAGTATTTT.

This clonotype was counted only a few times. This sequence joins TRBV21-1 and TRBJ2-7; the listed D gene, TRBD1, was not tested against the DNA. TRBV21-1 is designated a pseudogene. This CDR3 spans 16 amino acids. The CDR3 spells CASSNWIRGPSYEQYF. The DNA for the CDR3 is TGTGCCAGCAGCAATTGGATCCGGGGGCCCTCCTACGAGCAGTACTTC.

V usage is TRBV7-8 and J usage is TRBJ2-5; 7 nucleotides align to TRBD2. The CDR3 spans 16 residues. CDR1 SGHVS and CDR2 FQNEAQ come from the germline V gene. With V trimmed by 5 bases and J by 1 base, 10 bases remained unmatched. This CDR3 is CASSHLRLAVQETQYF. Here the CDR3 DNA reads TGTGCCAGCAGCCACCTTAGGCTAGCGGTCCAAGAGACCCAGTACTTC.

The chain links TRBV6-1 to TRBJ1-1; TRBD1 is a possible D gene (6 bases). Germline lookup yields CDR1 MNHNS and CDR2 SASEGT. This CDR3 region has 15 residues. V gave up 5 bases and J gave up 6 bases, with 19 bases separating them. CDR3 bases: TGTGCCAGCAGTTCCCCGGGGGCGCGGCTTTCTGAAGCTTTCTTT. It is translated as CASSSPGARLSEAFF.

This clonotype was counted at least ten times. The gene calls are TRBV12-3 or TRBV12-4 and TRBJ2-3; D unclear. Trimming stripped 6 bases from V and 1 base from J, with 5 bases between. CDR3 size: 12 residues. CDR3 sequence reads: CASRLGTDTQYF. In DNA form, the CDR3 reads TGTGCCAGCAGACTGGGCACAGATACGCAGTATTTT.

This clonotype was counted ten times or more. One junction end disagrees with the germline gene, perhaps due to a read error. This sequence joins TRBV5-1 and TRBJ2-3, with 7 nucleotides matching TRBD2. Germline CDR1 and CDR2: SGHRS and YFSETQ. The CDR3 spans 16 residues. CDR3 sequence reads: CASSLSGRASTDTQYF. In DNA, the CDR3 is TGTGCCAGCAGTTTGTCTGGGAGGGCTAGCACAGATACGCAGTATTTT. Full variable domain (remainder filled in from reference TRBV5-1 and TRBJ2-3): KAGVTQTPRYLIKTRGQQVTLSCSPISGHRSVSWYQQTPGQGLQFLFEYFSETQRNKGNFPGRFSGRQFSNSRSEMNVSTLELGDSALYLCASSLSGRASTDTQYFGPGTRLTVL.